This T cell receptor (beta chain) was captured by sequencing in a study of OX40 agonist ivuxolimab in advanced cancers. Study summary: Patients received the agonistic anti-OX40 (CD134) antibody ivuxolimab.

Assay: immunoSEQ multiplex PCR; the TCRdb copy retains only in-frame clones and omits some. The top ten hold approximately 1.9% of the sample, which has tens of thousands of clones, roughly 80% seen once. The CDR3 is 13 amino acids. Germline CDR1 is LNHNV and CDR2 is YYDKDF (reference sequence). Regarding this clone: Mismatch with germline at one junction end may stem from a read error. The sample contains more than one DNA sequence encoding this CDR3.

The sequence was collected from an adult with an advanced solid tumor such as melanoma, head and neck, liver or kidney cancer. Material: CD4+ or CD8+ T cells sorted from blood, obtained in a trial of the OX40 agonist ivuxolimab. The chain joins TRBV15 to TRBJ1-4; D remains unclear. The CDR3 here is CATSRDSYEKLFF. The CDR3 region has the DNA TGTGCCACCAGCAGAGACAGCTATGAAAAGCTGTTTTTT.